This T cell receptor (beta chain) appears in the sequencing data of a study of OX40 agonist ivuxolimab in advanced cancers. A note on the overall study: The costimulatory receptor OX40 (CD134) was targeted by ivuxolimab, a fully human IgG2 agonistic monoclonal antibody. Intravenous ivuxolimab was administered to patients every 2 weeks at six dose levels: 0.01, 0.1, 0.3, 1.5, 3 and 10 mg/kg. Among the roughly 50 dose-escalation patients, around 19 had hepatocellular carcinoma, approximately 15 melanoma, 9 renal cell carcinoma and 9 head and neck cancer. In the dose-escalation cohort, more than 75% of patients were male, and the mean age was about 55 years, with a range of about 23 to 85. Prior anti-PD-1, anti-PD-L1 or anti-CTLA-4 therapy was permitted, and less than 45% of dose-escalation patients had received checkpoint inhibitors. Three dose-escalation patients achieved partial responses, one with hepatocellular carcinoma and two with cutaneous melanoma. The purpose of peripheral TCRbeta sequencing was to test whether ivuxolimab changed TCR sequence diversity and led to clonal T-cell expansion. The paper covers the monotherapy dose-escalation part of the phase I ivuxolimab trial, which included N of about 56 patients.

Patients with autoimmune disease history or receiving systemic immunosuppression were excluded from the trial. In every dose cohort, peripheral blood was drawn for TCR sequencing at baseline, cycle 4 day 1, and cycle 7 day 1. The samples were taken from a phase I, first-in-human, multicenter, open-label dose-escalation trial of ivuxolimab. Adults with locally advanced or metastatic melanoma, renal cell carcinoma, hepatocellular carcinoma or head and neck squamous cell carcinoma were enrolled in the trial. Before TCR sequencing, CD4+ and CD8+ T cells were separately sorted from peripheral blood. For sequencing of the TCRbeta CDR3 region, genomic DNA was extracted from the sorted cells. The immunoSEQ Assay was used for sequencing of TCRbeta CDR3 regions. TCRdb took over this immuneACCESS table, retaining in-frame rearrangements with V and J assigned. Such tables are incomplete; in checked studies, under half of the missing clones stem from an unresolved V gene, and the remainder is unexplained. In all, the sample holds 65,000 to 100,000 clones, and about 90% of those were seen once. Of the sample, approximately 0.3% falls within the top ten clones.

Here is what the overall study found, with its caveats: After ivuxolimab, CD8+ T cells had more expanded clones than CD4+ T cells on average. Partial responders in the 0.1-3.0 mg/kg groups had among the lowest normalized peripheral clonal expansion, especially among CD8+ T cells. The antigen specificity of the peripheral T cells that underwent clonal expansion was not determined. At doses of 0.1 to 3.0 mg/kg, clonal expansion of both CD4+ and CD8+ T cells in blood was seen between baseline and week 6. Low levels of normalized T-cell clonal expansion were also seen in some nonresponding patients.

This clone came up once. The target of this receptor is not known. No much larger clonotype is one base removed from it; base qualities were not supplied. The sequencing here drew on CD4+ or CD8+ T cells sorted from blood, taken in a trial of the OX40 agonist ivuxolimab. The receptor was isolated from an adult with an advanced solid tumor such as melanoma, head and neck, liver or kidney cancer.

The CDR3 region has the sequence CASSLASYEQYV. The base sequence is TGTGCCAGCAGCTTGGCCAGCTACGAGCAGTACGTC. The chain joins TRBV5-5 to TRBJ2-7, with the D gene call left open. Taken from cysteine to valine, the CDR3 has 12 residues. CDR3 DNA only is kept here, 36 bases in frame from base 1. Looking up the germline V gene (reference sequence) yields CDR1 SGHKS and CDR2 YYEKEE. V was cut back by 0 bases and J by 3 bases, leaving a gap of 4 bases between them.